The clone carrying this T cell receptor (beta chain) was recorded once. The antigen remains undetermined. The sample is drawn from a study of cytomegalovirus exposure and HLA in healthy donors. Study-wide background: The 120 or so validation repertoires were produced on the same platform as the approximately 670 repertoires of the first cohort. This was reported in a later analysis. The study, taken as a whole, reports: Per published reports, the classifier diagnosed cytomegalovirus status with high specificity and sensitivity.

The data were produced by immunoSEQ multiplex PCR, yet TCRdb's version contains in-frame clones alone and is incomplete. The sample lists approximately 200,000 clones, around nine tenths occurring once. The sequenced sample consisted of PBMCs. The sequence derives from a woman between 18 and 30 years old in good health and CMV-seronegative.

The CDR3 reads CASSIAWDSNYGYTF. The CDR3 region has the DNA TGTGCCAGTAGTATCGCTTGGGACAGCAACTATGGCTACACCTTC. This rearrangement joins TRBV19 to TRBJ1-2; 7 bases agree with TRBD1. Looked up from germline, CDR1 is LNHDA and CDR2 is SQIVND (reference sequence). The V and J ends lost 3 bases and 2 bases, in that order; junction bases with no gene match: 6. This CDR3 has 15 residues.